The rows below give T cell receptor beta chains drawn from one sample of a study of blood T cell repertoires in COVID-19. The table came from immunoSEQ multiplex PCR; TCRdb's copy has only in-frame clones and leaves some out. The sample carries 150,000 or so clones, about 86% recorded once. Sequences were obtained from peripheral blood. These receptor sequences come from a man aged 45-60 years with active or convalescent COVID-19. CDR3s include the opening cysteine and the closing phenylalanine or tryptophan. A D gene is named only where the DNA matches it firmly. Clone size appears in some rows only: once, few, many, or a class for an expanded clone.

v_gene	j_gene	abundance	d_gene	CDR3aa	CDR3nt
TRBV24-1	TRBJ2-1	-	-	CATSGGSKQFF	TGTGCCACCAGTGGTGGGAGTAAGCAGTTCTTC
TRBV5-1	TRBJ1-6	-	-	CASSLLPGTKNSPLHF	TGCGCCAGCAGCTTGCTTCCAGGGACAAAGAATTCACCCCTCCACTTT
TRBV4-3	TRBJ2-3	-	TRBD1	CASSQADRGLGTDTQYF	TGCGCCAGCAGCCAAGCAGACAGGGGGCTGGGCACAGATACGCAGTATTTT
TRBV5-1	TRBJ2-1	-	TRBD2	CASSRVSGRGPYNEQFF	TGCGCCAGCAGCCGGGTTAGCGGGAGAGGTCCCTACAATGAGCAGTTCTTC
TRBV7-3	TRBJ2-7	-	-	CASSFVQGQIYEQYF	TGTGCCAGCAGCTTTGTACAGGGTCAGATCTACGAGCAGTACTTC
TRBV7-9	TRBJ2-3	-	-	CASSRMGLSEDTQYF	TGTGCCAGCAGCCGAATGGGACTCTCGGAGGATACGCAGTATTTT
TRBV7-2	TRBJ2-3	-	-	CASSLEPPPADTQYF	TGTGCCAGCAGCTTAGAACCTCCACCAGCAGATACGCAGTATTTT
TRBV25-1	TRBJ1-6	-	TRBD1	CASSDPGTGTSPLHF	TGTGCCAGCAGTGATCCCGGGACAGGCACATCACCCCTCCACTTT
TRBV5-5	TRBJ2-1	-	TRBD2	CASSLEGTSVGNEQFF	TGTGCCAGCAGCTTGGAGGGGACTAGCGTTGGTAATGAGCAGTTCTTC
TRBV18	TRBJ2-1	once	TRBD2	CASSPGLAEYNEQFF	TGTGCCAGCTCACCGGGACTAGCGGAATACAATGAGCAGTTCTTC
TRBV4-3	TRBJ1-2	once	-	CASSQPSRGFNYGYTF	TGCGCCAGCAGCCAACCATCCAGGGGCTTTAACTATGGCTACACCTTC
TRBV3-1/TRBV3-2	TRBJ1-1	-	-	CASSHGDGQNTEAFF	TGTGCCAGCAGCCACGGAGACGGACAGAACACTGAAGCTTTCTTT
TRBV5-1	TRBJ2-7	-	TRBD2	CASSLASGTAYEQYF	TGCGCCAGCAGCTTGGCCAGCGGGACCGCCTACGAGCAGTACTTC
TRBV19	TRBJ1-2	-	-	CASSTDSKNYGYTF	TGTGCCAGTAGTACGGACAGCAAAAACTATGGCTACACCTTC
TRBV9	TRBJ1-2	-	TRBD1	CASSGIGQGYGYTF	TGTGCCAGCAGCGGAATCGGACAGGGATATGGCTACACCTTC
TRBV5-1	TRBJ2-7	-	TRBD1	CASSIQGAENEQYF	TGCGCCAGCAGCATACAGGGGGCGGAAAACGAGCAGTACTTC
TRBV6-5	TRBJ1-1	-	-	CASSYTDTTNTEAFF	TGTGCCAGCAGTTACACAGACACCACGAACACTGAAGCTTTCTTT
TRBV13	TRBJ1-6	few	TRBD1	CASSLDGTGINSPLHF	TGTGCCAGCAGCTTAGATGGGACAGGGATTAATTCACCCCTCCACTTT
TRBV7-6	TRBJ2-2	-	TRBD2	CASSLEASGGLNTGELFF	TGTGCCAGCAGCTTAGAGGCTAGCGGGGGCCTGAACACCGGGGAGCTGTTTTTT
TRBV28	TRBJ1-2	once	-	CASRIDYGYTF	TGTGCCAGCAGAATAGACTATGGCTACACCTTC
TRBV28	TRBJ1-6	-	-	CASSLHTGNSPLHF	TGTGCCAGCAGTTTACATACAGGGAATTCACCCCTCCACTTT
TRBV7-2	TRBJ1-2	-	-	CASSSNRVEGSGYTF	TGTGCCAGCAGCTCAAACAGGGTTGAGGGGAGCGGCTACACCTTC
TRBV3-1/TRBV3-2	TRBJ2-7	few	TRBD2	CASSPGLAETYEQYF	TGTGCCAGCAGCCCCGGACTAGCGGAGACCTACGAGCAGTACTTC
TRBV6-5	TRBJ2-1	-	TRBD1	CASSYGTGSNEQFF	TGTGCCAGCAGTTACGGGACAGGGTCCAATGAGCAGTTCTTC
TRBV29-1	TRBJ2-5	-	-	CSVRGGRSETQYF	TGCAGCGTTAGGGGGGGGCGGAGTGAGACCCAGTACTTC
TRBV18	TRBJ1-4	-	-	CASSPWSGEKLFF	TGTGCCAGCTCACCTTGGAGTGGTGAAAAACTGTTTTTT
TRBV6-5	TRBJ2-7	-	-	CASLDPISSYEQYF	TGTGCCAGCCTAGACCCCATAAGCTCCTACGAGCAGTACTTC